This is a list of T cell receptor beta chains from one sample in a study of OX40 agonist ivuxolimab in advanced cancers. Method: immunoSEQ multiplex PCR; TCRdb's copy keeps in-frame clones and lacks some. Here the sample spans approximately 90,000 clones, around 90% being singletons. Here the sequenced sample was CD4+ or CD8+ T cells sorted from blood, taken in a trial of the OX40 agonist ivuxolimab. Receptor source: an adult with an advanced solid tumor such as melanoma, head and neck, liver or kidney cancer. Both conserved end residues are part of each CDR3. Not every row has a clone size; where given, it reads once, few, many or a size class.

v_call	clone_size	j_call	cdr3_aa
TRBV5-1	NA	TRBJ2-2	CASSLGTGYGGELFF
TRBV28	NA	TRBJ1-6	CASSPLDPRPPHLHF
TRBV6-5	once	TRBJ1-2	CASSYSGIQGAKGYTF
TRBV7-9	NA	TRBJ1-2	CASSLMEDRGRGYTF
TRBV28	NA	TRBJ1-2	CASSLNRGLINGYTF
TRBV15	NA	TRBJ1-4	CATSRDLPGGNEKLFF
TRBV7-9	NA	TRBJ1-6	CASSAGSFGSPLHF
TRBV11-2	once	TRBJ1-2	CASSPSRGGAGYGYTF
TRBV19	NA	TRBJ2-1	CASSTPLGEQFF
TRBV28	NA	TRBJ2-7	CASSFGSYEQYF
TRBV30	NA	TRBJ1-5	CAWTAGEANQPQHF
TRBV4-3	once	TRBJ2-3	CASSQGLLDTQYF
TRBV18	NA	TRBJ2-1	CASSPPSLGGHEQFF
TRBV7-9	NA	TRBJ1-1	CASSSQRGRTNEAFF
TRBV27	NA	TRBJ1-5	CASSSRVGSNQPQHF
TRBV6-6	NA	TRBJ2-1	CASSPGLNNEQFF
TRBV7-7	NA	TRBJ2-5	CASSFDTDSQTQYF
TRBV6-5	NA	TRBJ1-3	CASTRQGSGNTIYF
TRBV28	NA	TRBJ2-3	CASSSRKASSTDTQYF
TRBV27	NA	TRBJ1-6	CASSPTPRGGNSPLHF
TRBV30	NA	TRBJ1-6	CAWTGPGGDSPLHF
TRBV25-1	once	TRBJ2-5	CASSEGRGGPETQYF
TRBV19	NA	TRBJ2-1	CASSSQGDYNEQFF
TRBV2	NA	TRBJ2-5	CASSETSGAAQYF
TRBV7-9	NA	TRBJ1-1	CASSLAPTVNTEAFF
TRBV7-2	NA	TRBJ2-2	CASSFRTGGTGELFF
TRBV6-5	NA	TRBJ2-4	CASSYSGKTKNIQYF
TRBV27	NA	TRBJ1-4	CASSYRNNEKLFF
TRBV5-1	once	TRBJ2-5	CASNTGAGRETQYF
TRBV11-2	NA	TRBJ2-5	CASSSQETQYF
TRBV6-1	NA	TRBJ1-2	CASSDGLLYGYTF
TRBV7-2	NA	TRBJ1-2	CASSLQSTGPYGYTF
TRBV7-3	once	TRBJ1-6	CASSPGQGGSPLHF
TRBV6-1	NA	TRBJ1-2	CASTRQGANYGYTF
TRBV19	NA	TRBJ2-1	CASSIQAGAKEQFF
TRBV7-2	NA	TRBJ1-5	CASSLNRGTGQPQHF